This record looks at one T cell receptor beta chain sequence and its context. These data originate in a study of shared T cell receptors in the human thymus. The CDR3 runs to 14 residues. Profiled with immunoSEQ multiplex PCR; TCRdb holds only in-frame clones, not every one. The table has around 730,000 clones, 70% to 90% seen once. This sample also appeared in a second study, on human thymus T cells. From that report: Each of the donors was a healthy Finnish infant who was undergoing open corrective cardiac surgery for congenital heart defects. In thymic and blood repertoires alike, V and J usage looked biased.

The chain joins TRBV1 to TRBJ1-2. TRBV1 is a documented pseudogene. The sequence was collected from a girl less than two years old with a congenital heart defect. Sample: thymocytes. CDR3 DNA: TGCACCAGCAGCCAAGATCGAACAGCGGCTGGCTACACCTTC. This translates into CTSSQDRTAAGYTF.